This T cell receptor beta chain emerged from a study of post-analysis software for immune sequencing data. Study-level results: Patients showed TRBV5-6, TRBV5-1 and TRBV20-1 among roughly five TRBV segments more frequent than in controls. For normalized Chao1 diversity, multiple sclerosis patients scored significantly lower than controls did.

About this clonotype: The antigen remains unidentified.

TCR beta libraries were prepared from cDNA with unique molecular identifiers. TCRdb reanalysed the PCR reads using MiXCR and keeps one entry per CDR3 protein. The profile shows 740,000 or so distinct CDR3 sequences, 53% of them singletons. V was pared by 7 bases and J by 4 bases, with 8 bases between. The CDR3 length is 11 residues. Per the germline V gene, CDR1 is SQVTM and CDR2 is ANQGSEA. The chain couples TRBV29-1 to TRBJ2-1; D not certain. This TCR was recovered from a girl between 5 and 17 years old with multiple sclerosis. Sequenced sample: blood. Here the CDR3 DNA reads TGCAGCGATTCAAGGTACAATGAGCAGTTCTTC. Translating it yields CSDSRYNEQFF.